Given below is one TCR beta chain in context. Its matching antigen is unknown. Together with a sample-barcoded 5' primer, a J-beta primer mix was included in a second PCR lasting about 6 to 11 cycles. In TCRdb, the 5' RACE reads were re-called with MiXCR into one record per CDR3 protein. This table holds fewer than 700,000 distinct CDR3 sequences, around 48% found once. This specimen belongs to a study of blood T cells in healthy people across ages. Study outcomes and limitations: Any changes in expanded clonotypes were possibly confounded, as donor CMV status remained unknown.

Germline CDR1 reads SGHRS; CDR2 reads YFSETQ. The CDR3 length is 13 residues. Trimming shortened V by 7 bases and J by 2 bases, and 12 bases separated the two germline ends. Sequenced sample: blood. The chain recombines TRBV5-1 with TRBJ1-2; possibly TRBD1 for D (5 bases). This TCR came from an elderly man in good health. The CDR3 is CASGNQGNYGYTF. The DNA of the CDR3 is TGCGCCAGCGGCAATCAGGGAAACTATGGCTACACCTTC.